This TCR beta chain was observed in a study of blood T cell repertoires in COVID-19. Background on the study: PBMCs, B-cell-depleted T cells, or T cells provided the cDNA or gDNA that made up the material.

Original analysis: Reference gene primer amplification gave nucleated cell count estimates. Some clones are missing from TCRdb's copy, which holds only in-frame ones; the method was immunoSEQ multiplex PCR. Clonal size and the V and J genes are those of that table, whereas D and trimming came from the DNA. The table records fewer than 250,000 clones, about 85% of them present only once. The Seattle patients joined while their infection was active and were tracked longitudinally afterward. The germline V gene has CDR1 MDHEN and CDR2 SYDVKM. CDR3 length: 15 residues. Between the trimmed V and J ends, which lost 5 bases and 8 bases, there was a span of 18 bases.

The origin of this receptor is a woman aged 80 or older with COVID-19, enrolled during active disease. The material sequenced was peripheral blood. J is TRBJ1-4 and V is TRBV28; D is possibly TRBD1 (6 bases). The CDR3, as DNA: TGTGCCAGCAGTGTAACACAGGGTATATGGGAAAAACTGTTTTTT. Its protein product is CASSVTQGIWEKLFF.